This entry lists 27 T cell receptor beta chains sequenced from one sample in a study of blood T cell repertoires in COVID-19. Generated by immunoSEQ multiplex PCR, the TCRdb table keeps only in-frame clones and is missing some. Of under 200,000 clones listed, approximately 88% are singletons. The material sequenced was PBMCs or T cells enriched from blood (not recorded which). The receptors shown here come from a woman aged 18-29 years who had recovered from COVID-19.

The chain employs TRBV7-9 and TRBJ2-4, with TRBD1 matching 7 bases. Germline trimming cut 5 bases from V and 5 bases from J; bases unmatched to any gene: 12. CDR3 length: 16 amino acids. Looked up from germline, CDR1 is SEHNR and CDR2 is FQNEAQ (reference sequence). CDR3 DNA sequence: TGTGCCAGCAGCCAAAATCGGGACAGCCAAGAAAACATTCAGTACTTC. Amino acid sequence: CASSQNRDSQENIQYF.

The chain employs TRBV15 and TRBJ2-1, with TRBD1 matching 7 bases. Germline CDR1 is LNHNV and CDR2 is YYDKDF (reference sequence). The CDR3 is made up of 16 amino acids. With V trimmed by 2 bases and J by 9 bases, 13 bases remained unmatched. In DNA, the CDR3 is TGTGCCACCAGCAGATCCCGACAGGGTGTTTCAATTGAGCAGTTCTTC. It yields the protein CATSRSRQGVSIEQFF.

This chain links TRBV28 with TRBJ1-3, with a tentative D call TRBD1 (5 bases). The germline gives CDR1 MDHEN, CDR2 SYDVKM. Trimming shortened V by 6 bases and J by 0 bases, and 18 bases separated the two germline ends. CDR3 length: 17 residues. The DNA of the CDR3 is TGTGCCAGCAGCCGTACGGGGGTCACAACCTCTGGAAACACCATATATTTT. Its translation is CASSRTGVTTSGNTIYF.

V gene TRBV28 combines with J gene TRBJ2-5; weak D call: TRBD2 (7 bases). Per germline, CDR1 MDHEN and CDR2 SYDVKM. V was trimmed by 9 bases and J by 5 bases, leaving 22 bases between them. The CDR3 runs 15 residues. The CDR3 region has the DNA TGTGCCAGTAAATTGGGGGGGGGCGAGACGGAGACCCAGTACTTC. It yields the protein CASKLGGGETETQYF.

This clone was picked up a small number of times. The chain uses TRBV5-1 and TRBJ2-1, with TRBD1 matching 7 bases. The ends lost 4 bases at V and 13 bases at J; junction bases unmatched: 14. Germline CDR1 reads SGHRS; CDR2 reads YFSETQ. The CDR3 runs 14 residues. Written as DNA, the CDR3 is TGCGCCAGCAGCGCCGACAGGGTAGAAGGTTCACAGTTCTTC. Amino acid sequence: CASSADRVEGSQFF.

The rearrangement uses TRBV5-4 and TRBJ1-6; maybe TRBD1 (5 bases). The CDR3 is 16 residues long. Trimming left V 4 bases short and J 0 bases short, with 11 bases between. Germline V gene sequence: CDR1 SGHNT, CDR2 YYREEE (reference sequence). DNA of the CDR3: TGTGCCAGCAGCCCGGAGGGGAGCTCCTATAATTCACCCCTCCACTTT. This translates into CASSPEGSSYNSPLHF.

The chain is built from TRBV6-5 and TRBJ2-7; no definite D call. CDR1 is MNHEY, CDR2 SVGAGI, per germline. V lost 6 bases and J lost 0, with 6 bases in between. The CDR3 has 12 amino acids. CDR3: CASRSRSYEQYF. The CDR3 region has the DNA TGTGCCAGCAGGAGTCGCTCCTACGAGCAGTACTTC.

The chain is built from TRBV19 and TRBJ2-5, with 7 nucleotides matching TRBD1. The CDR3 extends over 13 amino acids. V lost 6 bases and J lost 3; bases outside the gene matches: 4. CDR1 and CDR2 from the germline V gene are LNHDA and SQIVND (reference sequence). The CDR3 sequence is CASRTQGEETQYF. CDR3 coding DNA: TGTGCCAGTAGGACCCAGGGGGAAGAGACCCAGTACTTC.

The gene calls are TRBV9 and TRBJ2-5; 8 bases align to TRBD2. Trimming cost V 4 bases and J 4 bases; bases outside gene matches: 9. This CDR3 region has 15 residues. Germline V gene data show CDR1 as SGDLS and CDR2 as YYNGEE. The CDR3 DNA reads TGTGCCAGCAGCCCCGGGGGGGGAAGGGGAGAGACCCAGTACTTC. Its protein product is CASSPGGGRGETQYF.

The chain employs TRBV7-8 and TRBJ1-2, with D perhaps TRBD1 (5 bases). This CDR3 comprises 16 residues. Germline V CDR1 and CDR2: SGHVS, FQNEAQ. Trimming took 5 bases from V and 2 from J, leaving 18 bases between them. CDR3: CASSLYLGGDNYGYTF. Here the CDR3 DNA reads TGTGCCAGCAGCCTATACCTGGGGGGGGACAACTATGGCTACACCTTC.

The CDR3 coding sequence is TGCGCCAGCAGCTTGGGACTACAAGGAGTTCGCACTGAAGCTTTCTTT. Its translation: CASSLGLQGVRTEAFF. The chain recombines TRBV5-1 with TRBJ1-1; no definite D call. V dropped 0 bases and J dropped 4 bases, with 16 bases sitting between them. This CDR3 contains 16 residues. CDR1 SGHRS and CDR2 YFSETQ come from the germline V gene.

CDR3 nucleotide sequence: TGCGCCAGCAGCCAGGAAACGGCCAGGCGAGCTTACGAGCAGTACTTC. Translation: CASSQETARRAYEQYF. This rearrangement joins TRBV4-1 to TRBJ2-7; no firm D call. Trimming took off 3 bases at V and 4 bases at J, with 19 bases between the two ends. CDR3 length: 16 residues. CDR1 and CDR2 from the germline V gene are MGHRA and YSYEKL.

The CDR3 bases are TGTGCCTGGAGAGACAGAGGCAGGGGGCCCAACGAGCAGTACTTC. Its translation: CAWRDRGRGPNEQYF. The gene calls are TRBV30 and TRBJ2-7; 8 nucleotides match TRBD1. The trim removed 3 bases at V and 5 bases at J, leaving 12 bases unmatched. CDR1 is GTSNPN, CDR2 SVGIG, per germline (reference sequence). The CDR3 has 15 amino acids.

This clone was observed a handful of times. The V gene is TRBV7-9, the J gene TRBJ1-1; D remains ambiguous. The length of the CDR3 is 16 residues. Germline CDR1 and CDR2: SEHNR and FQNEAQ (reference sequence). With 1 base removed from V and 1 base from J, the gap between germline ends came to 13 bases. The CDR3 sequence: CASSLDVGEGNTEAFF. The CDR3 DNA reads TGTGCCAGCAGCTTAGACGTCGGGGAAGGGAACACTGAAGCTTTCTTT.

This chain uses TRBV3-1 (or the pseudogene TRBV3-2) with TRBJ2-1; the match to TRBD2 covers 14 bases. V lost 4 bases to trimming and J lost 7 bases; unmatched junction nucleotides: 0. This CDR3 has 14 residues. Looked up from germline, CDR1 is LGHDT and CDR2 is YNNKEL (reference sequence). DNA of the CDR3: TGTGCCAGCAGCCGACTAGCGGGGGGGAATGAGCAGTTCTTC. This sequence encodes CASSRLAGGNEQFF.

The CDR3 DNA reads TGTGCCATCAGGGGGGGACAGGATGAAAAACTGTTTTTT. The encoded protein is CAIRGGQDEKLFF. The chain has TRBV10-3 and TRBJ1-4; 8 bases are a match to TRBD1. Per the germline V gene, CDR1 is ENHRY and CDR2 is SYGVKD. The ends lost 6 bases at V and 6 bases at J; junction bases unmatched: 3. CDR3 length: 13 amino acids.

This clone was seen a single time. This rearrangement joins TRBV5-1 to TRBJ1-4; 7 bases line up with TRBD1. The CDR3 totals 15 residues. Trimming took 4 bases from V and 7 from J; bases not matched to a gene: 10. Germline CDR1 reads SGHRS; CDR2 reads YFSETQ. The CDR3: CASSVNRGQGEKLFF. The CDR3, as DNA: TGCGCCAGCAGCGTCAACAGGGGCCAGGGTGAAAAACTGTTTTTT.

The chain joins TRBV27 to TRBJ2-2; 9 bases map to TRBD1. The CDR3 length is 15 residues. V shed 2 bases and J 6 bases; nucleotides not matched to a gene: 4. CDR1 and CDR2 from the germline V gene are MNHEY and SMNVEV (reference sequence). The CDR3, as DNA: TGTGCCAGCAGTTTAAACGGACAGGGGCCCGGGGAGCTGTTTTTT. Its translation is CASSLNGQGPGELFF.

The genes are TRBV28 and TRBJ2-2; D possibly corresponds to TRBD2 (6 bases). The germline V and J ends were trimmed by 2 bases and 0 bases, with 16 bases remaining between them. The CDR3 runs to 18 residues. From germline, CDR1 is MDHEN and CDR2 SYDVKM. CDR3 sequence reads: CASSLRALGGTNTGELFF. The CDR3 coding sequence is TGTGCCAGCAGTTTAAGGGCCCTAGGAGGGACGAACACCGGGGAGCTGTTTTTT.

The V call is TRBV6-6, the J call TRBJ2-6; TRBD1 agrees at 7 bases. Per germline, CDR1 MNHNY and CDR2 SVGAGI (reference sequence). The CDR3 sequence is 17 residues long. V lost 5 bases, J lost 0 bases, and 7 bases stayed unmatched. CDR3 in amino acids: CASSQNRGLSGANVLTF. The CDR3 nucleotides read TGTGCCAGCAGTCAAAACAGGGGTCTCTCTGGGGCCAACGTCCTGACTTTC.

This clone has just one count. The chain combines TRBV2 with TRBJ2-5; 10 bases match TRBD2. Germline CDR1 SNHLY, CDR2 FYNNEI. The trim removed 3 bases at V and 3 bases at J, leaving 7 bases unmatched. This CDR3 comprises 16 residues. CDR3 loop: CASSDALAGVKETQYF. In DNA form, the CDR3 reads TGTGCCAGCAGTGATGCCCTAGCGGGGGTCAAAGAGACCCAGTACTTC.

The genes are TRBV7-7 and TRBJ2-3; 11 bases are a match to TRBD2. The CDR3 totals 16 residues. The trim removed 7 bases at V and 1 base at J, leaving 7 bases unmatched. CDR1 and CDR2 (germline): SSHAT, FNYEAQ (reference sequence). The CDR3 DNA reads TGTGCCAGCAACTCAAAGACTAGCGGGGGCACAGATACGCAGTATTTT. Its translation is CASNSKTSGGTDTQYF. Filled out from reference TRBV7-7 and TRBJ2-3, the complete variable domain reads GAGVSQSPRYKVTKRGQDVTLRCDPISSHATLYWYQQALGQGPEFLTYFNYEAQPDKSGLPSDRFSAERPEGSISTLTIQRTEQRDSAMYRCASNSKTSGGTDTQYFGPGTRLTVL.

The DNA of the CDR3 is TGTGCCAGCAGCCCCCTAGCGGGCCACTTGGCCGGGGAGCTGTTTTTT. It is translated as CASSPLAGHLAGELFF. This chain joins TRBV11-2 and TRBJ2-2; 8 positions agree with TRBD2. The germline gives CDR1 SGHAT, CDR2 FQNNGV. The trim removed 5 bases at V and 6 bases at J, leaving 11 bases unmatched. The CDR3 extends over 16 amino acids.

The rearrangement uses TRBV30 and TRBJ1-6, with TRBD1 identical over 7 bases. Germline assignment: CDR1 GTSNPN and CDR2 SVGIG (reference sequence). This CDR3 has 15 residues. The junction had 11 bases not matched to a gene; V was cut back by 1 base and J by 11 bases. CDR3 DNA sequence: TGTGCCTGGAGTGATAAGGCAGGGGGTTCGGCACCCCTCCACTTT. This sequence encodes CAWSDKAGGSAPLHF. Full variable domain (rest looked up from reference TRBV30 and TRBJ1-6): SQTIHQWPATLVQPVGSPLSLECTVEGTSNPNLYWYRQAAGRGLQLLFYSVGIGQISSEVPQNLSASRPQDRQFILSSKKLLLSDSGFYLCAWSDKAGGSAPLHFGNGTRLTVT.

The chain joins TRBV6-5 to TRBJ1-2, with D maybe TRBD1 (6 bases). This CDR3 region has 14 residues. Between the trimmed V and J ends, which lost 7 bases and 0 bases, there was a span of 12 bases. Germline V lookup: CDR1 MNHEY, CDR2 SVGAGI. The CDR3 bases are TGTGCCAGCACCCGGGGACAAGCTAACTATGGCTACACCTTC. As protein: CASTRGQANYGYTF.

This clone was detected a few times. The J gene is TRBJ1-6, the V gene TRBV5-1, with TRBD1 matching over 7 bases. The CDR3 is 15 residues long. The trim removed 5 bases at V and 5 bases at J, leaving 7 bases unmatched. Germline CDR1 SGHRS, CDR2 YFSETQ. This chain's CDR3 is CASSEFGQDNSPLHF. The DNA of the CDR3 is TGCGCCAGCAGTGAGTTTGGACAGGATAATTCACCCCTCCACTTT.

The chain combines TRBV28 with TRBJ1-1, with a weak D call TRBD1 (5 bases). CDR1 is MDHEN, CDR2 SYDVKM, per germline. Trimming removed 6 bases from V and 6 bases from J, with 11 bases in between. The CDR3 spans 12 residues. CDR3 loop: CASSRGGAEAFF. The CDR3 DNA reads TGTGCCAGCAGCCGGGGCGGGGCTGAAGCTTTCTTT.